The present entry profiles one T cell receptor (beta chain) with its context. As yet, its antigen is unknown. The treatment here: around 19 received Ad26.COV2.S at low or high dose, single or two shots; 5 received placebo; per-sample allocation not given. The samples date from day 63 after the first vaccine or placebo injection. This sample was taken from a study of Ad26.COV2.S vaccination and SARS-CoV-2 variants. Study observations and caveats: Reportedly, after vaccination the spike-specific CD8+ and CD4+ T cell responses displayed substantial breadth. TCR breadth and depth estimates may have understated total T cell responses. Non-spike TCR breadth did not differ much between vaccine and placebo recipients.

The assay was immunoSEQ multiplex PCR, and TCRdb's table has in-frame clones only and misses some. The sample records some 290,000 clones, approximately 86% being singletons. J was trimmed by 6 bases and V by 7 bases; bases with no gene match: 6. Germline V gene lookup returns CDR1 MNHEY and CDR2 SVGAGI. This CDR3 spans 13 amino acids. The receptor was derived from a person aged 18 to 59 who received the Ad26.COV2.S COVID-19 vaccine or a placebo. The material sequenced was peripheral blood, taken in a trial of Ad26.COV2.S vaccine versus placebo. This chain connects TRBV6-5 to TRBJ2-5, with TRBD2 identical over 9 bases. CDR3 DNA sequence: TGTGCCAGCACGGCTAGCGGGGAGAAGACCCAGTACTTC. It encodes CASTASGEKTQYF.